Listed below are T cell receptor beta chains from one sample, sequenced in a study of shared clonotypes between healthy human individuals. Sequencing used immunoSEQ multiplex PCR; TCRdb keeps in-frame clones, though not all of them. The sample contains hundreds of thousands of clones, approximately 97% of which appear only once. The material sequenced was naive CD4+ T cells sorted from blood. These receptor sequences come from a woman in her 30s in good health. The CDR3 runs from the conserved cysteine through the conserved F or W. Each record gives: V gene, clone size, D gene, J gene, CDR3 protein, CDR3 DNA. A D gene is named only where the DNA matches it firmly. Where a row states a size, it is once, few, many or the class of an expanded clone; other rows omit it.

>TRBV28|NA|NA|TRBJ2-7
CASSLKAGTLGHEQYF
TGTGCCAGCAGCCTGAAGGCGGGGACCCTTGGGCACGAGCAGTACTTC
>TRBV5-1|NA|TRBD2|TRBJ2-3
CASSLAYLAGPDTQYF
TGCGCCAGCAGCTTGGCCTATTTAGCGGGTCCAGATACGCAGTATTTT
>TRBV27|NA|NA|TRBJ2-2
CASSSRQPTGELFF
TGTGCCAGCAGTTCCCGTCAGCCGACCGGGGAGCTGTTTTTT
>TRBV7-3|NA|NA|TRBJ2-7
CASSPQGRGGEQYF
TGTGCCAGCAGCCCCCAGGGTCGCGGCGGGGAGCAGTACTTC
>TRBV9|NA|NA|TRBJ2-1
CASSVGGAPDIDNEQFF
TGTGCCAGCAGCGTTGGTGGCGCGCCGGACATAGACAATGAGCAGTTCTTC
>TRBV28|NA|NA|TRBJ2-7
CASSLGGSRRYEQYF
TGTGCCAGCAGTTTAGGCGGGTCTCGGAGGTACGAGCAGTACTTC
>TRBV2|once|TRBD1|TRBJ1-1
CATGGRNTEAFF
TGTGCCACAGGGGGCAGGAACACTGAAGCTTTCTTT
>TRBV7-2|NA|NA|TRBJ1-1
CASSLSRVVNTEAFF
TGTGCCAGCAGCCTATCCAGGGTGGTGAACACTGAAGCTTTCTTT
>TRBV9|NA|NA|TRBJ2-1
CASSSDLYNEQFF
TGTGCCAGCTCTAGCGATCTGTACAATGAGCAGTTCTTC
>TRBV28|NA|TRBD2|TRBJ2-5
CASRRSGSRETQYF
TGTGCCAGCAGACGTAGCGGGAGTAGGGAGACCCAGTACTTC
>TRBV6-1|NA|NA|TRBJ1-1
CAVIIGMNTEAFF
TGTGCCGTAATTATAGGGATGAACACTGAAGCTTTCTTT
>TRBV27|once|NA|TRBJ1-2
CASSQSGMAYGYTF
TGTGCCAGCAGCCAATCGGGGATGGCCTATGGCTACACCTTC
>TRBV19|NA|TRBD2|TRBJ2-1
CASSQRTSGRTNEQFF
TGTGCCAGTAGTCAACGGACTAGCGGGAGGACGAATGAGCAGTTCTTC
>TRBV27|once|NA|TRBJ2-7
CASATRYHEQYF
TGTGCCAGCGCGACTAGATACCACGAGCAGTACTTC
>TRBV28|NA|NA|TRBJ1-2
CASTPGAFNYGYTF
TGTGCCAGCACCCCGGGGGCCTTTAACTATGGCTACACCTTC
>TRBV5-1|NA|NA|TRBJ2-1
CASSLPGLALGEQFF
TGCGCCAGCAGCTTGCCGGGTCTAGCCTTAGGCGAGCAGTTCTTC
>TRBV27|NA|NA|TRBJ2-7
CASSFWQGSSYEQYF
TGTGCCAGCAGTTTTTGGCAGGGGTCTTCCTACGAGCAGTACTTC
>TRBV28|once|TRBD1|TRBJ2-5
CASSLWAGGSQETQYF
TGTGCCAGCAGTTTGTGGGCAGGGGGCAGTCAAGAGACCCAGTACTTC
>TRBV29-1|NA|TRBD2|TRBJ2-1
CSVERGLAGAVEQFF
TGCAGCGTTGAAAGGGGACTAGCGGGAGCGGTTGAGCAGTTCTTC
>TRBV14|NA|NA|TRBJ2-2
CASSQELWRGHTGELFF
TGTGCCAGCAGCCAAGAACTGTGGAGGGGGCACACCGGGGAGCTGTTTTTT
>TRBV5-4|NA|NA|TRBJ1-4
CASSPGGPPNEKLFF
TGTGCCAGCAGCCCTGGGGGGCCTCCTAATGAAAAACTGTTTTTT